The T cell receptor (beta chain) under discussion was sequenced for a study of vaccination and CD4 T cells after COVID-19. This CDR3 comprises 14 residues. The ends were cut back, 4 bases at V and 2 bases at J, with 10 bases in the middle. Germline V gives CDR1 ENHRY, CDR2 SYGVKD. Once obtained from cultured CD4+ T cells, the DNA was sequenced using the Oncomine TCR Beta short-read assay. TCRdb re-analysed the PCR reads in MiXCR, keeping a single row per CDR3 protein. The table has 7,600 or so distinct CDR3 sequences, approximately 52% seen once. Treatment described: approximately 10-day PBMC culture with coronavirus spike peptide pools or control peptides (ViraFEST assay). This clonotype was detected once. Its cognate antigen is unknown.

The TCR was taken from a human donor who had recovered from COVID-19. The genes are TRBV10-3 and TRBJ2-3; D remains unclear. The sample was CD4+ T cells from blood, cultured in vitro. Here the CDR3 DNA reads TGTGCCATCAGTGGATCAGGCTTCACAGATACGCAGTATTTT. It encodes CAISGSGFTDTQYF.